This is a list of T cell receptor beta chains from one sample in a study of coeliac disease. Using immunoSEQ multiplex PCR, the repertoire was profiled, and TCRdb retains in-frame clones only, with some absent. The data show some 4,000 clones, with just over 60% seen just once and 9.4% held by the top ten. The sample comprised intraepithelial lymphocytes from the gut. Receptor source: a man between 65 and 79 years old with active celiac disease. Each CDR3 is given with its conserved first and last residue. The D gene is left open where the match is weak. The size of a clone is reported for some rows only, either as once, few or many, or as a class for expanded clones.

CDR3aa	CDR3nt	abundance	v_gene	j_gene	d_gene	len
CASSLLGTGLPNEKLFF	TGTGCCAGCAGTTTATTGGGGACAGGGTTACCTAATGAAAAACTGTTTTTT	-	TRBV28	TRBJ1-4	TRBD1	17
CASSHTSGPNNEQFF	TGTGCCAGCAGCCACACTAGCGGACCAAACAATGAGCAGTTCTTC	-	TRBV9	TRBJ2-1	TRBD2	15
CASSRQGEDEKLFF	TGTGCCAGCAGCAGACAGGGAGAGGATGAAAAACTGTTTTTT	-	TRBV6-6	TRBJ1-4	TRBD1	14
CASSGENTEAFF	TGTGCCAGCAGTGGAGAGAACACTGAAGCTTTCTTT	-	TRBV2	TRBJ1-1	-	12
CASSLETGAYGYTF	TGCGCCAGCAGCTTGGAGACAGGGGCCTATGGCTACACCTTC	few	TRBV5-1	TRBJ1-2	TRBD1	14
CASSFLAGGNEQFF	TGCGCCAGCAGCTTCTTGGCGGGGGGCAATGAGCAGTTCTTC	large	TRBV5-1	TRBJ2-1	TRBD2	14
CASSAGTAGYTF	TGTGCCAGCAGTGCCGGGACAGCTGGCTACACCTTC	-	TRBV6-5	TRBJ1-2	TRBD1	12
CASSYSGQGGRIYTF	TGTGCCAGCAGTTACTCTGGCCAGGGCGGTCGGATCTACACCTTC	-	TRBV6-5	TRBJ1-2	-	15
CASRLAGALSGANVLTF	TGTGCCAGCAGATTAGCGGGGGCACTCTCTGGGGCCAACGTCCTGACTTTC	-	TRBV27	TRBJ2-6	TRBD2	17
CASSTRTGLGYEQYF	TGTGCCAGCAGTACTAGGACCGGTTTAGGGTACGAGCAGTACTTC	-	TRBV28	TRBJ2-7	-	15
CASSQDQGTGVYSPNEKLFF	TGCGCCAGCAGCCAAGATCAGGGGACAGGGGTTTACTCTCCTAATGAAAAACTGTTTTTT	-	TRBV4-3	TRBJ1-4	TRBD1	20
CASSLLNEQFF	TGTGCCAGCAGCCTCCTTAATGAGCAGTTCTTC	-	TRBV7-9	TRBJ2-1	-	11
CASSAQGQDTQYF	TGTGCCAGCAGTGCCCAGGGCCAGGATACGCAGTATTTT	once	TRBV6-4	TRBJ2-3	-	13
CASTWTQDQPQHF	TGTGCCAGCACCTGGACACAGGATCAGCCCCAGCATTTT	-	TRBV6-1	TRBJ1-5	-	13
CASSVDRRNQPQHF	TGTGCCAGCAGCGTAGACAGGCGCAATCAGCCCCAGCATTTT	few	TRBV6-1	TRBJ1-5	-	14
CASSYVNGGSQFF	TGTGCCAGCAGTTACGTTAACGGGGGGTCTCAGTTCTTC	-	TRBV6-5	TRBJ2-1	TRBD2	13